The 14 T cell receptor beta chains presented below share a single source sample, sequenced in a study of cytomegalovirus exposure and HLA in healthy donors. A multiplex PCR was run with 60 Vbeta primers and 13 Jbeta primers. Using immunoSEQ multiplex PCR, the repertoire was profiled, and TCRdb retains in-frame clones only, with some absent. The sample yields 170,000 or so clones, around 80% seen once. Sequencing was carried out using PBMCs. The receptors originated from a man aged 35-49 years in good health and CMV-seronegative.

V gene TRBV11-2 combines with J gene TRBJ2-2; TRBD2 matches at 8 bases. The CDR3 length is 17 residues. Germline V gives CDR1 SGHAT, CDR2 FQNNGV. The trim removed 5 bases at V and 0 bases at J, leaving 8 bases unmatched. CDR3 loop: CASSAPAGGSNTGELFF. In DNA form, the CDR3 reads TGTGCCAGCAGCGCCCCGGCGGGGGGATCGAACACCGGGGAGCTGTTTTTT. Based on the CDR3 plus reference TRBV11-2 and TRBJ2-2, the full variable domain is EAGVAQSPRYKIIEKRQSVAFWCNPISGHATLYWYQQILGQGPKLLIQFQNNGVVDDSQLPKDRFSAERLKGVDSTLKIQPAKLEDSAVYLCASSAPAGGSNTGELFFGEGSRLTVL.

The chain has TRBV14 and TRBJ2-1, with TRBD2 identical over 8 bases. The V and J ends lost 2 bases and 7 bases, in that order; junction bases with no gene match: 4. Germline V gene data show CDR1 as SGHDN and CDR2 as FVKESK. The CDR3 has 14 amino acids. Written as DNA, the CDR3 is TGTGCCAGCAGCCAAAGGTTAGCGGGGAATGAGCAGTTCTTC. Its translation: CASSQRLAGNEQFF.

The chain joins TRBV30 to TRBJ2-3; D perhaps matches TRBD2 (5 bases). V lost 3 bases to trimming and J lost 8 bases, with 15 bases between them. This CDR3 has 13 amino acids. Germline lookup yields CDR1 GTSNPN and CDR2 SVGIG (reference sequence). For the CDR3, the DNA is TGTGCCTGGAGATTCGGGTGGGCGGGTACGCAGTATTTT. This encodes CAWRFGWAGTQYF.

This clone was found once. This chain uses TRBV2 with TRBJ2-1; the match to TRBD1 covers 9 bases. The CDR3 has 12 amino acids. In germline, CDR1 is SNHLY, CDR2 FYNNEI. V was clipped by 3 bases and J by 9 bases; unmatched bases: 0. Written as DNA, the CDR3 is TGTGCCAGCAGTGAGGGACAGGGTGAGCAGTTCTTC. This sequence encodes CASSEGQGEQFF.

The rearrangement uses TRBV5-1 and TRBJ2-7, with 16 bases fitting TRBD2. The CDR3 sequence is 17 residues long. CDR1 and CDR2 (germline): SGHRS, YFSETQ. V lost 4 bases and J lost 4; bases outside the gene matches: 8. Here the CDR3 reads CASSPGLAGGPGYEQYF. The CDR3 region has the DNA TGCGCCAGCAGCCCGGGACTAGCGGGAGGGCCTGGGTACGAGCAGTACTTC.

The J gene is TRBJ2-5, the V gene TRBV11-2, with D maybe TRBD2 (6 bases). In germline, CDR1 is SGHAT, CDR2 FQNNGV. The V gene lost 5 bases and the J gene lost 9 bases, with 10 bases spanning the gap. There are 11 residues in the CDR3. DNA for the CDR3: TGTGCCAGCAGCCTATCGGGGGCCCAGTACTTC. As protein: CASSLSGAQYF.

The DNA of the CDR3 is TGCGCCAGCAGCTTACCCACGATGACAGGGAGCACAGATACGCAGTATTTT. Its protein product is CASSLPTMTGSTDTQYF. The chain has TRBV5-1 and TRBJ2-3; 7 bases align to TRBD1. CDR3 length equals 17 residues. CDR1 and CDR2 (germline): SGHRS, YFSETQ. V lost 2 bases to trimming and J lost 0 bases; unmatched junction nucleotides: 9.

V and J are TRBV5-6 and TRBJ1-2; no definite D call. This CDR3 spans 15 amino acids. V gave up 0 bases and J gave up 8 bases, with 17 bases separating them. Germline CDR1 SGHDT, CDR2 YYEEEE. This CDR3 reads CASSLDGEVWGGYTF. The CDR3 DNA is TGTGCCAGCAGCTTGGATGGGGAGGTATGGGGAGGCTACACCTTC.

This clone was picked up a small number of times. The rearrangement joins TRBV19 to TRBJ2-7; 11 bases are a match to TRBD2. The CDR3 loop spans 14 amino acids. The germline gives CDR1 LNHDA, CDR2 SQIVND (reference sequence). The V and J ends lost 5 bases and 5 bases, in that order; junction bases with no gene match: 5. CDR3 coding DNA: TGTGCCAGTAGTCCGACTAGCGGGACCGACGAGCAGTACTTC. Protein product: CASSPTSGTDEQYF.

J is TRBJ2-5 and V is TRBV27, with a possible D match to TRBD2 (6 bases). V was trimmed by 2 bases and J by 3 bases, leaving 19 bases between them. The CDR3 is made up of 17 amino acids. CDR1 is MNHEY, CDR2 SMNVEV, per germline (reference sequence). CDR3 nucleotide sequence: TGTGCCAGCAGTTTACGGTTTCAGCGGGCGTCTGAAGAGACCCAGTACTTC. It translates to CASSLRFQRASEETQYF.

The chain is built from TRBV7-2 and TRBJ2-7; a weak D match, TRBD1 (5 bases). The germline V gene encodes CDR1 SGHTA and CDR2 FQGNSA. The CDR3 runs 14 residues. V was clipped by 1 base and J by 4 bases, with 11 bases between them. CDR3: CASSLGGRNYEQYF. CDR3 nucleotides: TGTGCCAGCAGCTTAGGGGGCCGGAATTACGAGCAGTACTTC.

The chain carries TRBV7-9 and TRBJ2-3; tentative D call: TRBD1 (5 bases). Germline CDR1 and CDR2: SEHNR and FQNEAQ (reference sequence). The CDR3 totals 19 residues. Between the trimmed V and J ends, which lost 5 bases and 2 bases, there was a span of 26 bases. CDR3 sequence: CASSPGATRTHHPTDTQYF. CDR3 nucleotide sequence: TGTGCCAGCAGCCCCGGTGCGACCAGGACACACCATCCCACAGATACGCAGTATTTT.

The chain joins TRBV28 to TRBJ2-7, with D hard to call. Trimming removed 8 bases from V and 0 bases from J, with 14 bases in between. The CDR3 consists of 14 residues. The germline V gene has CDR1 MDHEN and CDR2 SYDVKM. CDR3 sequence reads: CASVQSPASYEQYF. For the CDR3, the DNA is TGTGCCAGCGTACAGTCGCCCGCCTCCTACGAGCAGTACTTC.

The V gene is TRBV4-3, the J gene TRBJ1-1; no clear D gene. Trimming took off 0 bases at V and 0 bases at J, with 17 bases between the two ends. CDR1 and CDR2 from the germline V gene are LGHNA and YSLEER. The CDR3 loop spans 18 amino acids. The CDR3 loop is CASSQDTGRPFMNTEAFF. In nucleotides, the CDR3 is TGCGCCAGCAGCCAAGATACGGGGAGGCCGTTTATGAACACTGAAGCTTTCTTT.